This T cell receptor (beta chain) derives from a study of blood T cell repertoires in COVID-19. Across the study: COVID-19 samples from acute and convalescent phases originated in the United States, Italy and Spain.

With 5 bases clipped from V and 7 bases from J, the junction kept 4 bases outside the gene matches. The CDR3 is 13 amino acids. Participant-reported clinical history was the basis for cohort assignment. Recovered status applied to Cohort 3 donors who had two consecutive negative PCRs. It also applied to those with clearance or with symptom resolution. This clone was seen only a few times. Original handling: Scientists estimated how many nucleated cells there were by amplifying reference gene primers. Profiling relied on immunoSEQ multiplex PCR, and the TCRdb table lists in-frame clones only, not all of them. D and trimming were read from the DNA, whereas the V and J calls and clone size are those reported in that table. The repertoire holds roughly 200,000 clones, with about 87% as singletons.

The clonotype comes from a young woman who had recovered from COVID-19. Sequences were obtained from PBMCs or T cells enriched from blood (not recorded which). The chain uses TRBV12-3 or TRBV12-4 and TRBJ2-1; the match to TRBD1 covers 8 bases. CDR3 sequence: CASSQGARNEQFF. CDR3 sequence (DNA): TGTGCCAGCAGTCAGGGGGCGCGGAATGAGCAGTTCTTC.